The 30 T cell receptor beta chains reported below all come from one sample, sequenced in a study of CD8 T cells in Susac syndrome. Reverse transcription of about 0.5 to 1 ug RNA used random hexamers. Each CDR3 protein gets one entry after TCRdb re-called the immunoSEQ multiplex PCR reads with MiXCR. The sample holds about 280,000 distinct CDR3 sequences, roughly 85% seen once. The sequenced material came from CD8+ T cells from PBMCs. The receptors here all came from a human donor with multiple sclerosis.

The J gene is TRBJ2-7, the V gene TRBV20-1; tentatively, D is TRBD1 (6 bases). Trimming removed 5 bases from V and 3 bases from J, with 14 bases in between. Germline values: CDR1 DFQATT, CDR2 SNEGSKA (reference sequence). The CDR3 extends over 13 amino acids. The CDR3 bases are TGCAGTGCTGGGTACGAAGGGGGCTACGAGCAGTACTTC. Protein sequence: CSAGYEGGYEQYF.

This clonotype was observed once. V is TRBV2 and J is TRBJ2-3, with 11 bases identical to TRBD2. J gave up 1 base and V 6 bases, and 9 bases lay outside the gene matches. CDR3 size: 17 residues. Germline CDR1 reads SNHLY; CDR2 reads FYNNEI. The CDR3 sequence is CASRDLLAGEGTDTQYF. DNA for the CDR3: TGTGCCAGCAGAGACCTACTAGCGGGAGAGGGCACAGATACGCAGTATTTT. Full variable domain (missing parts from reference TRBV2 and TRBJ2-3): EPEVTQTPSHQVTQMGQEVILRCVPISNHLYFYWYRQILGQKVEFLVSFYNNEISEKSEIFDDQFSVERPDGSNFTLKIRSTKLEDSAMYFCASRDLLAGEGTDTQYFGPGTRLTVL.

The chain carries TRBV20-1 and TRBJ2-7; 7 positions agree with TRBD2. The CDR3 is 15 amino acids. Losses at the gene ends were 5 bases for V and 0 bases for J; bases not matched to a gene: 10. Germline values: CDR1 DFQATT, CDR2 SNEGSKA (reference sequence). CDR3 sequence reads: CSAPFWTRSSYEQYF. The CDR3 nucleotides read TGCAGTGCTCCTTTCTGGACTAGGAGCTCCTACGAGCAGTACTTC.

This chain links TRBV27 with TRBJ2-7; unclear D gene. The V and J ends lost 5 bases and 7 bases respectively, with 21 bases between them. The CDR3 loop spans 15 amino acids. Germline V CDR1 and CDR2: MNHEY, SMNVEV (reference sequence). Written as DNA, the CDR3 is TGTGCCAGCAGTCTCAACCGACCCCGGTTGGGAGAGCAGTACTTC. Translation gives CASSLNRPRLGEQYF.

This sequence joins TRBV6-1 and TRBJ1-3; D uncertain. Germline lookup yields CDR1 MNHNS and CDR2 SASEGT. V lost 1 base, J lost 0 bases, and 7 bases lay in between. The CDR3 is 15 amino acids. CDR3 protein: CASSEDAFSGNTIYF. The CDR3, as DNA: TGTGCCAGCAGTGAAGATGCCTTCTCTGGAAACACCATATATTTT.

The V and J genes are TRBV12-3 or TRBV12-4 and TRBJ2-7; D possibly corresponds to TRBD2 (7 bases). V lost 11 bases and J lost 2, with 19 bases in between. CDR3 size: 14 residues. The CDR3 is CACRGGATAYEQYF. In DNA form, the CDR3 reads TGTGCCTGCCGAGGGGGGGCCACAGCCTACGAGCAGTACTTC.

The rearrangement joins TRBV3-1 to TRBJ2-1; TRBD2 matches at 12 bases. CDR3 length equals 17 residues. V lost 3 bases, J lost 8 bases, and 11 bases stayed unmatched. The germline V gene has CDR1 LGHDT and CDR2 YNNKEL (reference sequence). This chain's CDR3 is CASSQGRGASGRDEQFF. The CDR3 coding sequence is TGTGCCAGCAGCCAGGGACGAGGGGCTAGCGGGAGGGATGAGCAGTTCTTC.

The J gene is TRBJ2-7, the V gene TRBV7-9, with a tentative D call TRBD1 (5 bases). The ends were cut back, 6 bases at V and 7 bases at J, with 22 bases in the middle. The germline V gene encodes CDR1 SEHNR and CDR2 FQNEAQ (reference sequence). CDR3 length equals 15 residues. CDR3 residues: CASSHPDSEAREQYF. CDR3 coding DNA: TGTGCCAGCAGTCATCCCGACAGCGAGGCGCGGGAGCAGTACTTC.

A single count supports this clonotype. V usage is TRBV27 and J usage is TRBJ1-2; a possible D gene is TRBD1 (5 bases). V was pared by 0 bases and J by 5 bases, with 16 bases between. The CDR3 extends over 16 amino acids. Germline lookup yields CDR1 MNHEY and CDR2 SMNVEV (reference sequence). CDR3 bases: TGTGCCAGCAGTTTATCCTTCGGGGCCCGACAATATGGCTACACCTTC. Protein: CASSLSFGARQYGYTF.

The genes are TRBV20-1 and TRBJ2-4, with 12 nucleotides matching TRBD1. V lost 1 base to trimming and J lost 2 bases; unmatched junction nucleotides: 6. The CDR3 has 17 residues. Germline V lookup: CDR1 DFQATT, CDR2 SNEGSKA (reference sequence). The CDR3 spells CSARVPGQGATKNIQYF. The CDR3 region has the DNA TGCAGTGCTAGAGTTCCGGGACAGGGGGCGACCAAAAACATTCAGTACTTC.

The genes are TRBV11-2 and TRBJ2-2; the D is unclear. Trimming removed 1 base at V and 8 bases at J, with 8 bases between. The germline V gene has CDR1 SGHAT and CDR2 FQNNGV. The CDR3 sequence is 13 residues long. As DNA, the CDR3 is TGTGCCAGCAGCTTAGGGGGTTCGGGGGAGCTGTTTTTT. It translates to CASSLGGSGELFF. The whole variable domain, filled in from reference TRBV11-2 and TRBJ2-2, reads EAGVAQSPRYKIIEKRQSVAFWCNPISGHATLYWYQQILGQGPKLLIQFQNNGVVDDSQLPKDRFSAERLKGVDSTLKIQPAKLEDSAVYLCASSLGGSGELFFGEGSRLTVL.

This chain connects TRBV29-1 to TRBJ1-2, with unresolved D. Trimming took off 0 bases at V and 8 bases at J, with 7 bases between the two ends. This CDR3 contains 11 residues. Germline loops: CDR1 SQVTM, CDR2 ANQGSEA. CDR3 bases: TGCAGCGTTGAAGATCGGAACGGCTACACCTTC. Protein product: CSVEDRNGYTF.

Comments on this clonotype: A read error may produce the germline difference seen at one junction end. CDR3 DNA: TGTGCTTGGATATCCAAACTCGGGTACAATGAGCAGTTCTTC. Protein sequence: CAWISKLGYNEQFF. This rearrangement joins TRBV30 to TRBJ2-1; unclear D gene. Germline values: CDR1 GTSNPN, CDR2 SVGIG (reference sequence). The CDR3 has 14 amino acids.

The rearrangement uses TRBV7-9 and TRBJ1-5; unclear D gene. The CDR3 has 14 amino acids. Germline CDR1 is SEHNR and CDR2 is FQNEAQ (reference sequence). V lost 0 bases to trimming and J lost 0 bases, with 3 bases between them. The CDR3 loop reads CASSLAHSNQPQHF. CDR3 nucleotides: TGTGCCAGCAGCTTAGCGCATAGCAATCAGCCCCAGCATTTT.

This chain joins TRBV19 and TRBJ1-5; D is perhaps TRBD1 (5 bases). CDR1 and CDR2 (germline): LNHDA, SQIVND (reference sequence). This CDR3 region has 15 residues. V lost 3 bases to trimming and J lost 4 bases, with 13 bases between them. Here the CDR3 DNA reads TGTGCCAGTAGTATCCGGGACGGAGGTAATCAGCCCCAGCATTTT. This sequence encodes CASSIRDGGNQPQHF. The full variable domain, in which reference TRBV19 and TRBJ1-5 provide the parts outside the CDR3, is DGGITQSPKYLFRKEGQNVTLSCEQNLNHDAMYWYRQDPGQGLRLIYYSQIVNDFQKGDIAEGYSVSREKKESFPLTVTSAQKNPTAFYLCASSIRDGGNQPQHFGDGTRLSIL.

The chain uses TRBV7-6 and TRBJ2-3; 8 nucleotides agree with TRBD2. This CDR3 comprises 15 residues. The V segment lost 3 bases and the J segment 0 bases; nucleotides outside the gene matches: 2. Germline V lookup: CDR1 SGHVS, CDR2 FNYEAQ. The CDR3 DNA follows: TGTGCCAGCAGCTTTAGCGGGGAAAGCACAGATACGCAGTATTTT. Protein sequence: CASSFSGESTDTQYF.

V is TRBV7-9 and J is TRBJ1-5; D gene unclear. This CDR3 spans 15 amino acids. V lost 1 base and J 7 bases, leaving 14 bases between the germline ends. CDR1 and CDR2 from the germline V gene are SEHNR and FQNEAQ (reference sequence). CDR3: CASSLGGGELQPQHF. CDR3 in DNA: TGTGCCAGCAGCTTAGGAGGCGGAGAATTACAGCCCCAGCATTTT.

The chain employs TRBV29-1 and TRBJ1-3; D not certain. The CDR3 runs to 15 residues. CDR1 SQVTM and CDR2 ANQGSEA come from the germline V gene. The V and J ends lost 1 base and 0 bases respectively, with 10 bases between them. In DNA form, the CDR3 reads TGCAGCGTTGAAGCCCGGGTCCTCTCTGGAAACACCATATATTTT. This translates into CSVEARVLSGNTIYF.

CDR3 nucleotides: TGTGCCAGTAAGGAGGGCTATCAGCCCCAGCATTTT. Amino acid sequence: CASKEGYQPQHF. The chain carries TRBV19 and TRBJ1-5; D unclear. The CDR3 extends over 12 amino acids. Trimming cost V 7 bases and J 5 bases, with 9 bases left between them. Per germline, CDR1 LNHDA and CDR2 SQIVND (reference sequence).

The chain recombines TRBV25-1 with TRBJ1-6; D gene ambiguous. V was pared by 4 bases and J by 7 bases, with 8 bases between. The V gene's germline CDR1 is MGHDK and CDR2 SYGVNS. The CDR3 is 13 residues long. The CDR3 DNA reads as TGTGCCAGCAGTGTCACGCTGAATTCACCCCTCCACTTT. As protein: CASSVTLNSPLHF.

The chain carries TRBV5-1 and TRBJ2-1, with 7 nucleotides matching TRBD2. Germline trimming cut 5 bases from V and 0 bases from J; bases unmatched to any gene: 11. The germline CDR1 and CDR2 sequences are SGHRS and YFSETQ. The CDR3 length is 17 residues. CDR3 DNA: TGCGCCAGCAGAACAGATATAGCGGGCCGCTCCTACAATGAGCAGTTCTTC. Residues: CASRTDIAGRSYNEQFF.

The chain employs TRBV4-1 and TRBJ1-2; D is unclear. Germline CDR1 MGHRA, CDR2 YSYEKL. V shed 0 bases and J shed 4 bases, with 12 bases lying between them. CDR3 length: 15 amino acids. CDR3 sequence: CASSQESAGSYGYTF. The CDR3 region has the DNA TGCGCCAGCAGCCAAGAGTCGGCCGGGAGCTATGGCTACACCTTC.

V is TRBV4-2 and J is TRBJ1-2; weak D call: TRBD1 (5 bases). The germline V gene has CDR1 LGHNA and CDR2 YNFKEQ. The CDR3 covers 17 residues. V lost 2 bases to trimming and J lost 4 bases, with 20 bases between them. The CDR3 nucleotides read TGTGCCAGCAGCCAACAGGGTGTCAGCGTTAACCCCTATGGCTACACCTTC. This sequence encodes CASSQQGVSVNPYGYTF.

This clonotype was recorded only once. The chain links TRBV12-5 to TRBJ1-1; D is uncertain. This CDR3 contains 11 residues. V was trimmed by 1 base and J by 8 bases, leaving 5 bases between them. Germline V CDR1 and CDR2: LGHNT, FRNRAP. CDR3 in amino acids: CASGLGVEAFF. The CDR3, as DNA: TGTGCTAGTGGTTTGGGAGTGGAAGCTTTCTTT.

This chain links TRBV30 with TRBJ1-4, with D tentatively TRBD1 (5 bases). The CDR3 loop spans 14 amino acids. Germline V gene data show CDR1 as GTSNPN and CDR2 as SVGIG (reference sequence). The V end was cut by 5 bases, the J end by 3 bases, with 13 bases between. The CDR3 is CAWGHSGANEKLFF. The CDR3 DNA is TGTGCCTGGGGACATAGCGGGGCTAATGAAAAACTGTTTTTT.

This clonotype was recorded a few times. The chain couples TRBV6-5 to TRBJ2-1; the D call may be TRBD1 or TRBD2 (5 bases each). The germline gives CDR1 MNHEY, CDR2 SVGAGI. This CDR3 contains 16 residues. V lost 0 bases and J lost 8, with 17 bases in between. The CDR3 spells CASSYSSGTAPDEQFF. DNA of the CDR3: TGTGCCAGCAGTTACTCGAGTGGGACGGCTCCCGATGAGCAGTTCTTC.

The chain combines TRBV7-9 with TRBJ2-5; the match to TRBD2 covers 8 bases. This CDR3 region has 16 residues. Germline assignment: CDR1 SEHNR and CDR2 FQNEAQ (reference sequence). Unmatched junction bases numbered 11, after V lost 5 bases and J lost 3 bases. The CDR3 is CASSQPPTSDKETQYF. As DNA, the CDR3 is TGTGCCAGCAGCCAACCCCCGACTAGCGATAAAGAGACCCAGTACTTC.

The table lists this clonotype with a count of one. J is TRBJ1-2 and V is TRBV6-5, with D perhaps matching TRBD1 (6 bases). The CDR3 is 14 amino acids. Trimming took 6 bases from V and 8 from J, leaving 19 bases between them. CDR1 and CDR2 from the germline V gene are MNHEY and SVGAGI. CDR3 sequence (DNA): TGTGCCAGCAGGCTATACACGGGGGCGCGGGGCTACACCTTC. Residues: CASRLYTGARGYTF.

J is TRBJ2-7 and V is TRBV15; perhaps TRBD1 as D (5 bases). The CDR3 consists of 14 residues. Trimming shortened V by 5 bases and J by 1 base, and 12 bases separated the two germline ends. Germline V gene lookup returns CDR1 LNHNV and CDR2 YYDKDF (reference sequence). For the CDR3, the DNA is TGTGCCACCAGCCGTCTGACAGATTCCTACGAGCAGTACTTC. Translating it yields CATSRLTDSYEQYF.

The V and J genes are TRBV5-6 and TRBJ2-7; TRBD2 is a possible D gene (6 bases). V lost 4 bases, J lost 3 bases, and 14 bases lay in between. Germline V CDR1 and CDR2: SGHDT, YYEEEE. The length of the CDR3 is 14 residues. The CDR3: CASSPGTSLYEQYF. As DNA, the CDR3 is TGTGCCAGCAGCCCGGGGACTTCCCTCTACGAGCAGTACTTC.